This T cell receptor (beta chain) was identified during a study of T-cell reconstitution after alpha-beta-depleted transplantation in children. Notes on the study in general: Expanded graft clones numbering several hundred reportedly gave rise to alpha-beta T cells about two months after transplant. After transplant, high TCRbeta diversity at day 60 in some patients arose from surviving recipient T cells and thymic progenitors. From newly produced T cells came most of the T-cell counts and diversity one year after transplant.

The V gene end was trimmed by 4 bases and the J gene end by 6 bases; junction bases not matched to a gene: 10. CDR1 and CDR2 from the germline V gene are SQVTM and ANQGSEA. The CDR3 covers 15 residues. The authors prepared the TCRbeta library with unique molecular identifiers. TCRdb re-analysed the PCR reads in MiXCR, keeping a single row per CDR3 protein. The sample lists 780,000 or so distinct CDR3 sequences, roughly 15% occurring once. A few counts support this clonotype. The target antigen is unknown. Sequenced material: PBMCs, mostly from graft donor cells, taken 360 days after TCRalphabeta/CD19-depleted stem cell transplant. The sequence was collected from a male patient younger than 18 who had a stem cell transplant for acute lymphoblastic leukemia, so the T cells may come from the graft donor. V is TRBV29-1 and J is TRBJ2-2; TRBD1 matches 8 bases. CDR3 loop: CSVGSTTGGPGELFF. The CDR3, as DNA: TGCAGCGTTGGGTCCACTACAGGGGGTCCCGGGGAGCTGTTTTTT.